This T cell receptor (beta chain) came from a study of blood T cell repertoires in COVID-19. The assay was immunoSEQ multiplex PCR, and TCRdb's table has in-frame clones only and misses some. The data show over 300,000 clones, about four fifths seen once. Trimming cost V 3 bases and J 2 bases, with 16 bases left between them. Germline V gene data show CDR1 as MNHEY and CDR2 as SMNVEV (reference sequence). CDR3 length equals 16 residues. This clone has a handful of counts. V and J are TRBV27 and TRBJ1-2; perhaps TRBD1 as D (6 bases). The source material was peripheral blood. The source of this sequence is a woman between 45 and 65 years old with acute or convalescent COVID-19. The CDR3 sequence is CASSFNGGGANYGYTF. The DNA for the CDR3 is TGTGCCAGCAGTTTTAATGGGGGGGGCGCGAACTATGGCTACACCTTC.